Each of the 18 T cell receptor beta chains below was sequenced from the same sample in a study of neurological immune-mediated disorders. TCRdb fed the 5' RACE reads into MiXCR, producing one record per CDR3 protein. The sample holds about 30,000 distinct CDR3 sequences; approximately 5% are singletons and the top ten take roughly 2%. Sequencing input: CD4+ T cells from blood. These receptors originate from a woman between 45 and 65 years old in good health.

This clonotype occurred many times. The chain has TRBV20-1 and TRBJ2-6; 10 bases align to TRBD2. From germline, CDR1 is DFQATT and CDR2 SNEGSKA (reference sequence). The CDR3 is 16 amino acids. V lost 6 bases and J lost 4; bases outside the gene matches: 9. The DNA for the CDR3 is TGCAGTGCCTCCCTAGCGGGAGCTTCCGGGGCCAACGTCCTGACTTTC. It is translated as CSASLAGASGANVLTF.

This clonotype appeared many times. The chain links TRBV2 to TRBJ1-1, with D possibly being TRBD1 (5 bases). Looked up from germline, CDR1 is SNHLY and CDR2 is FYNNEI. The CDR3 runs to 13 residues. Trimming removed 5 bases from V and 1 base from J, with 8 bases in between. CDR3 residues: CASSNGGNTEAFF. Here the CDR3 DNA reads TGTGCCAGCAGTAACGGGGGGAACACTGAAGCTTTCTTT.

The chain uses TRBV20-1 and TRBJ1-2; D unclear. V gave up 1 base and J gave up 0 bases, with 12 bases separating them. CDR1 and CDR2 from the germline V gene are DFQATT and SNEGSKA (reference sequence). CDR3 length: 15 residues. CDR3 sequence (DNA): TGCAGTGCTAGAGCCCTCGTGGCCACTAACTATGGCTACACCTTC. Translating it yields CSARALVATNYGYTF.

The table lists this clonotype with many counts. V gene TRBV7-2 combines with J gene TRBJ1-1; possible D gene TRBD1, 5 bases. Germline V lookup: CDR1 SGHTA, CDR2 FQGNSA. This CDR3 is built from 14 residues. Trimming took 5 bases from V and 4 from J, leaving 14 bases between them. The CDR3: CASSSSVGTTEAFF. As DNA, the CDR3 is TGTGCCAGCAGCAGTAGCGTTGGGACCACTGAAGCTTTCTTT.

There are many counts of this clonotype. This chain links TRBV25-1 with TRBJ1-6; D remains unclear. There are 14 residues in the CDR3. Germline lookup yields CDR1 MGHDK and CDR2 SYGVNS. With 1 base removed from V and 10 bases from J, the gap between germline ends came to 11 bases. CDR3 sequence reads: CASSESTKVSPLHF. The CDR3 nucleotides are TGTGCCAGCAGTGAATCTACCAAGGTATCACCCCTCCACTTT.

There are many counts of this clonotype. The rearrangement links TRBV5-1 to TRBJ2-7; no firm D call. Trimming left V 0 bases short and J 1 base short, with 5 bases between. This CDR3 has 13 residues. Germline V gene sequence: CDR1 SGHRS, CDR2 YFSETQ. The CDR3 sequence is CASSLALSYEQYF. CDR3 coding DNA: TGCGCCAGCAGCTTGGCCTTGTCCTACGAGCAGTACTTC.

This clonotype occurred many times. This chain links TRBV11-2 with TRBJ2-5; 11 positions match TRBD2. This CDR3 is built from 15 residues. Germline V gene sequence: CDR1 SGHAT, CDR2 FQNNGV. The trim removed 3 bases at V and 5 bases at J, leaving 5 bases unmatched. CDR3 nucleotides: TGTGCCAGCAGCTTTAGCGGGAGGGCCGGGGAGACCCAGTACTTC. Amino acids: CASSFSGRAGETQYF.

This clonotype was seen many times. The chain links TRBV7-8 to TRBJ2-3, with 12 bases lining up with TRBD2. The germline V gene encodes CDR1 SGHVS and CDR2 FQNEAQ. The CDR3 is made up of 16 amino acids. V was pared by 2 bases and J by 6 bases, with 6 bases of the junction left unmatched. CDR3 sequence: CASSLRTSGARDTQYF. CDR3 DNA sequence: TGTGCCAGCAGCTTAAGGACTAGCGGGGCCAGGGATACGCAGTATTTT.

This clonotype occurred many times. J is TRBJ2-4 and V is TRBV14, with a tentative D call TRBD2 (5 bases). CDR3 size: 16 residues. Germline loops: CDR1 SGHDN, CDR2 FVKESK. Deletions cut 1 base from V and 3 bases from J, with 13 bases between. CDR3 loop: CASSQGGFGVKNIQYF. CDR3 coding DNA: TGTGCCAGCAGCCAAGGCGGGTTCGGGGTCAAAAACATTCAGTACTTC.

This clonotype was seen repeatedly, ten times or more. V usage is TRBV18 and J usage is TRBJ2-1; D is perhaps TRBD2 (5 bases). The ends were cut back, 4 bases at V and 2 bases at J, with 9 bases in the middle. Per germline, CDR1 KGHSH and CDR2 LQKENI. The CDR3 has 14 amino acids. As DNA, the CDR3 is TGTGCCAGCTCACGACTCGGGACCTACAATGAGCAGTTCTTC. This sequence encodes CASSRLGTYNEQFF.

This clonotype was observed many times. The V gene is TRBV7-9, the J gene TRBJ2-2; tentatively, D is TRBD1 (6 bases). Germline lookup yields CDR1 SEHNR and CDR2 FQNEAQ (reference sequence). There are 15 residues in the CDR3. Trimming stripped 3 bases from V and 0 bases from J, with 8 bases between. DNA for the CDR3: TGTGCCAGCAGCTTTGAGGGGGCGAACACCGGGGAGCTGTTTTTT. Residues: CASSFEGANTGELFF.

Ten or more counts support this clonotype. CDR3 DNA: TGCGCCAGCAGCCAATTACAGGGGGCGAGTGAGGGCTACACCTTC. This codes for CASSQLQGASEGYTF. The chain joins TRBV4-3 to TRBJ1-2, with 9 nucleotides matching TRBD1. The germline V gene has CDR1 LGHNA and CDR2 YSLEER. Losses at the gene ends were 2 bases for V and 8 bases for J; bases not matched to a gene: 9. The CDR3 consists of 15 residues.

The rearrangement uses TRBV20-1 and TRBJ2-7; D is perhaps TRBD2 (6 bases). Germline CDR1 reads DFQATT; CDR2 reads SNEGSKA (reference sequence). V was clipped by 6 bases and J by 3 bases, with 15 bases between them. The CDR3 covers 13 residues. The CDR3 spells CSAPAGLLYEQYF. CDR3 coding DNA: TGCAGTGCCCCCGCGGGGCTACTCTACGAGCAGTACTTC.

The sample holds many counts of this clonotype. The chain is built from TRBV7-9 and TRBJ1-1, with TRBD1 identical over 10 bases. V dropped 5 bases and J dropped 1; count of bases not matched to a gene: 7. This CDR3 contains 16 residues. From germline, CDR1 is SEHNR and CDR2 FQNEAQ (reference sequence). CDR3 region: CASSAGDRGPNTEAFF. The CDR3 bases are TGTGCCAGCAGCGCGGGGGACAGGGGACCGAACACTGAAGCTTTCTTT.

This clonotype was seen at least ten times. The J gene is TRBJ2-7, the V gene TRBV12-3 or TRBV12-4, with 8 bases identical to TRBD1. The length of the CDR3 is 15 residues. After removal of 7 bases from V and 1 base from J, the junction contained 9 bases not matched to a gene. Here the CDR3 reads CASTVGQGLSYEQYF. DNA for the CDR3: TGTGCCAGCACCGTTGGACAGGGACTTTCCTACGAGCAGTACTTC.

This clonotype was recorded many times. The genes are TRBV6-6 and TRBJ1-1, with TRBD1 identical over 9 bases. Germline V gene lookup returns CDR1 MNHNY and CDR2 SVGAGI (reference sequence). The CDR3 length is 14 residues. V was pared by 10 bases and J by 1 base, with 7 bases of the junction left unmatched. CDR3 in DNA: TGTGCCATAACAGGGGGCCTAGGGAACACTGAAGCTTTCTTT. It specifies CAITGGLGNTEAFF.

Relative to its sample, this clonotype is medium-sized. The genes are TRBV5-6 and TRBJ1-1; D unresolved. The CDR3 has 14 amino acids. Germline V gene sequence: CDR1 SGHDT, CDR2 YYEEEE. V lost 4 bases and J 1 base, leaving 11 bases between the germline ends. The CDR3: CASSPVAGNTEAFF. As DNA, the CDR3 is TGTGCCAGCAGCCCGGTAGCGGGGAACACTGAAGCTTTCTTT.

Ten or more counts support this clonotype. The rearrangement links TRBV7-8 to TRBJ1-5; D gene uncertain. Trimming took off 1 base at V and 1 base at J, with 8 bases between the two ends. Looked up from germline, CDR1 is SGHVS and CDR2 is FQNEAQ. CDR3 size: 15 residues. CDR3 residues: CASSLGTASNQPQHF. For the CDR3, the DNA is TGTGCCAGCAGCTTAGGAACGGCAAGCAATCAGCCCCAGCATTTT.